The present TCR beta chain was sequenced within a study of regulatory T cells in long-lasting Graves disease. Building of the TCR beta libraries involved iRepertoire HTBI primers and Arm-PCR of CDR3 regions. TCRdb called the multiplex PCR reads again in MiXCR, with one record for every CDR3 protein. The data contain 400,000 to 550,000 distinct CDR3 sequences, about 16% of them singletons. Regarding this clonotype: No antigen is known for it.

Study-wide results and limits: With persistent disease, TRBV28, TRBJ1-2 and TRBJ2-5 were the favored segments.

V shed 7 bases and J shed 4 bases, with 7 bases lying between them. In germline, CDR1 is ENHRY, CDR2 SYGVKD. CDR3 size: 12 residues. Time point given: newly diagnosed GD, antithyroid drugs for less than 3 months. RNA from PBMCs was the source of the TCR library. The same data also contributed to another study, on T cells in Graves' hyperthyroidism and ophthalmopathy. From that second work: Appearing also in blood were most of the thyroid clonotypes expanded above 0.001.

The source material was peripheral blood mononuclear cells (PBMCs), sampled at new diagnosis, from a patient treated with antithyroid drugs. This chain uses TRBV10-3 with TRBJ2-2; D might be TRBD1 (5 bases). The source is a woman aged 25 to 45 with Graves disease. CDR3 amino acids: CAIIDSTGELFF. The CDR3 DNA reads TGTGCCATCATCGACAGCACCGGGGAGCTGTTTTTT.